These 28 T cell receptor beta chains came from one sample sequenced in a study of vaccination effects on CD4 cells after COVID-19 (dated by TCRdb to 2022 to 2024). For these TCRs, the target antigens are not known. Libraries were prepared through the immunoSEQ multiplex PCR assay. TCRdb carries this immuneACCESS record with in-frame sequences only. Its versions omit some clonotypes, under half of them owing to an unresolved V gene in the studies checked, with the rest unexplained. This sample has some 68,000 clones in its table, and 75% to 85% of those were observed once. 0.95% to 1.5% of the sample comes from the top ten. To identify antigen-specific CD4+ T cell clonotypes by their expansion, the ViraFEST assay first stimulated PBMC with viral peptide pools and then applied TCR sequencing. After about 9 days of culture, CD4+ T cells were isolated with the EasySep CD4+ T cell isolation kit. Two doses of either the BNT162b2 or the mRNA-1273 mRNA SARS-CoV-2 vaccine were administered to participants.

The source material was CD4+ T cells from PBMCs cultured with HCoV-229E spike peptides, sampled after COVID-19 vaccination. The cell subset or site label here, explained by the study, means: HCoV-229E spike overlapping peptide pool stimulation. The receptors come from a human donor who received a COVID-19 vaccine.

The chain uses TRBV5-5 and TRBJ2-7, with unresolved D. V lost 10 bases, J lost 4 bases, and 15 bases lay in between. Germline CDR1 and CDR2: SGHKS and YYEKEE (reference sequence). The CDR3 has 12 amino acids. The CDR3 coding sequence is TGTGCCGACGACTGGGGTGGGTACGAGCAGTACGTC. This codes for CADDWGGYEQYV.

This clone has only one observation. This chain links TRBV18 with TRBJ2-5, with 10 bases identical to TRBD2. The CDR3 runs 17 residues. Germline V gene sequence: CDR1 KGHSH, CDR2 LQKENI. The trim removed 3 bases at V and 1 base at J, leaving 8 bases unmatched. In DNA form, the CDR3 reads TGTGCCAGCTCACCCCCCGGACTAGCGGATCCCCAAGAGACCCAGTACTTC. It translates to CASSPPGLADPQETQYF.

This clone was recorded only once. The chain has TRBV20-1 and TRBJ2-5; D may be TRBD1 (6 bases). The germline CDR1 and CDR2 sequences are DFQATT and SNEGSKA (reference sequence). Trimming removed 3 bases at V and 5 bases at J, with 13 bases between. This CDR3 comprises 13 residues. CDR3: CSASWGPGETQYF. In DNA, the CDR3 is TGCAGTGCTAGTTGGGGGCCGGGGGAGACCCAGTACTTC.

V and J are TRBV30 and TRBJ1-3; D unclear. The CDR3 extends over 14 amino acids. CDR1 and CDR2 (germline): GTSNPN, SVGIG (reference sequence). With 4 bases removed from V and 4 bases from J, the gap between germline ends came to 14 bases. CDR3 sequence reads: CAWMLMAGGNTIYF. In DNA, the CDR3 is TGTGCCTGGATGCTTATGGCAGGAGGAAACACCATATATTTT. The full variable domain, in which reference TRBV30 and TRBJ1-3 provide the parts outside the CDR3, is SQTIHQWPATLVQPVGSPLSLECTVEGTSNPNLYWYRQAAGRGLQLLFYSVGIGQISSEVPQNLSASRPQDRQFILSSKKLLLSDSGFYLCAWMLMAGGNTIYFGEGSWLTVV.

CDR3 sequence: CASSIYATGTYNEQFF. CDR3 nucleotides: TGTGCCAGTAGTATTTACGCGACCGGGACCTACAATGAGCAGTTCTTC. This chain connects TRBV19 to TRBJ2-1, with D perhaps TRBD2 (5 bases). CDR1 and CDR2 from the germline V gene are LNHDA and SQIVND (reference sequence). This CDR3 is 16 amino acids long. With 3 bases removed from V and 2 bases from J, the gap between germline ends came to 14 bases.

CDR3 sequence (DNA): TGTGCCAGCAGCGACCCGGACGGATACCGCTCTGGGGCCAACGTCCTGACTTTC. Translated, it gives CASSDPDGYRSGANVLTF. This chain links TRBV9 with TRBJ2-6; D uncertain. CDR3 length equals 18 residues. The V gene's germline CDR1 is SGDLS and CDR2 YYNGEE. V was pared by 3 bases and J by 0 bases, with 16 bases between.

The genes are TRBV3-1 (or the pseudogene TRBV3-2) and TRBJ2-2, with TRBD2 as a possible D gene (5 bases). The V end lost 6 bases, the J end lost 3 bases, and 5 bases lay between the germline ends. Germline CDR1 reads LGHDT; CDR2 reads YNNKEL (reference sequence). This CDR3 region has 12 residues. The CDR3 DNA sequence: TGTGCCAGCAGGAGGGACACCGGGGAGCTGTTTTTT. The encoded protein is CASRRDTGELFF.

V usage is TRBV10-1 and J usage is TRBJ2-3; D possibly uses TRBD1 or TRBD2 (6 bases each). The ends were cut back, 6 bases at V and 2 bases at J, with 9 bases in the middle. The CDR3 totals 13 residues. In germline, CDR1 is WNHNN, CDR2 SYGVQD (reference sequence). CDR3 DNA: TGCGCCAGCAGCGGGGGACACACAGATACGCAGTATTTT. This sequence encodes CASSGGHTDTQYF.

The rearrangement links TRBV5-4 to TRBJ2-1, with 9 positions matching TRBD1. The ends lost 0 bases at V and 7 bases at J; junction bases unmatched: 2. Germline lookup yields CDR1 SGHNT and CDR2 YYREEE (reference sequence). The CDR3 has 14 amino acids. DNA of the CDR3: TGTGCCAGCAGCTTGGATGGGACAGGGAATGAGCAGTTCTTC. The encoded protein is CASSLDGTGNEQFF.

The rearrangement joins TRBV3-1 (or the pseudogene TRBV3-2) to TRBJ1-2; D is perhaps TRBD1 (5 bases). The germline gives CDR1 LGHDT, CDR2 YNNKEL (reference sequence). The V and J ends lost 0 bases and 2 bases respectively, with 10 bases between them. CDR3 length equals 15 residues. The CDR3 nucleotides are TGTGCCAGCAGCCAAGACTCTCGGGGGAACTATGGCTACACCTTC. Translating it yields CASSQDSRGNYGYTF.

The CDR3 reads CASSLLLTAQTGNEQYV. Written as DNA, the CDR3 is TGTGCCAGCAGCTTATTATTAACCGCCCAGACAGGGAACGAGCAGTACGTC. The chain recombines TRBV7-3 with TRBJ2-7; 7 bases match TRBD1. Germline CDR1 SGHTA, CDR2 FQGTGA. The CDR3 extends over 17 amino acids. The junction had 15 bases not matched to a gene; V was cut back by 2 bases and J by 5 bases.

The CDR3 DNA is TGTGCCAGCAGCGGCAGGGGGGGTTTCTACAATGAGCAGTTCTTC. Translation: CASSGRGGFYNEQFF. V usage is TRBV7-2 and J usage is TRBJ2-1; either TRBD1 or TRBD2 may fit D (7 bases each). CDR1 is SGHTA and CDR2 is FQGNSA in the germline V gene. The CDR3 runs to 15 residues. Between the trimmed V and J ends, which lost 5 bases and 3 bases, there was a span of 14 bases.

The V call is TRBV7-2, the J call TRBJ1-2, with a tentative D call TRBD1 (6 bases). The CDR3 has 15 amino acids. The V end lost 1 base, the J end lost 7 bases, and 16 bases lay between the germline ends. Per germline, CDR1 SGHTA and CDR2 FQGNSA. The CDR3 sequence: CASSLDWTDPRGYTF. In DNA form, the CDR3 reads TGTGCCAGCAGCTTAGATTGGACAGACCCCCGTGGCTACACCTTC.

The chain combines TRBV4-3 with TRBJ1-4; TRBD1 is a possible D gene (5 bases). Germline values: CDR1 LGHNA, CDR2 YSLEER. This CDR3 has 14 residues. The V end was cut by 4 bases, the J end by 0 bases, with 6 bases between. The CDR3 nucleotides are TGCGCCAGCAGCCCGACAGCAACTAATGAAAAACTGTTTTTT. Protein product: CASSPTATNEKLFF.

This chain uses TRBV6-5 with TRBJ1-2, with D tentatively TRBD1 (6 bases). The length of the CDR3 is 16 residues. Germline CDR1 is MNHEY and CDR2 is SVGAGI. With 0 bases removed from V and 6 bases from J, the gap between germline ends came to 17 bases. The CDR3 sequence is CASSYSPTGALNGYTF. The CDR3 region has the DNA TGTGCCAGCAGTTACTCCCCGACAGGAGCGTTGAATGGCTACACCTTC.

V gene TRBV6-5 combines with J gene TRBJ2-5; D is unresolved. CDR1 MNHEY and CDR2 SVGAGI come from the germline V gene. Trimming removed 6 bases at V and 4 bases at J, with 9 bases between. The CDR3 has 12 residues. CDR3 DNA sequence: TGTGCCAGCAGGGGGATATTAGAGACCCAGTACTTC. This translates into CASRGILETQYF.

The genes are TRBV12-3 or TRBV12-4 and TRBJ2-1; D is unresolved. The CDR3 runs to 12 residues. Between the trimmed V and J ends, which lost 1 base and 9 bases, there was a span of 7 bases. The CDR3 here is CASSLGSAEQFF. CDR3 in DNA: TGTGCCAGCAGTTTAGGAAGCGCTGAGCAGTTCTTC.

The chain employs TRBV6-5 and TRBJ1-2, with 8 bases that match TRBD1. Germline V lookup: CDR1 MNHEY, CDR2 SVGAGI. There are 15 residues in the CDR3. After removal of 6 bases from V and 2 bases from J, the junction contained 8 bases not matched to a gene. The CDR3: CASRTGDRPNYGYTF. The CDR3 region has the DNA TGTGCCAGCAGAACCGGGGACAGGCCCAACTATGGCTACACCTTC.

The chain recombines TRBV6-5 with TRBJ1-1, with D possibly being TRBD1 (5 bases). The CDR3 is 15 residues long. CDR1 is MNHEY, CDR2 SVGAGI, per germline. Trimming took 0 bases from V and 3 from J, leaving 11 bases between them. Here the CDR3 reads CASSYSSGTYTEAFF. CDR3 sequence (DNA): TGTGCCAGCAGTTACTCGAGCGGGACTTACACTGAAGCTTTCTTT.

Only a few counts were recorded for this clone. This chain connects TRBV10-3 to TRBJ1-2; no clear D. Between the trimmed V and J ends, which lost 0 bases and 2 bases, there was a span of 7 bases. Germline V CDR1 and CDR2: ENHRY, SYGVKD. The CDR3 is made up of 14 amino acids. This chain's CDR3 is CAISESIGNYGYTF. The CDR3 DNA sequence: TGTGCCATCAGTGAGTCGATAGGGAACTATGGCTACACCTTC.

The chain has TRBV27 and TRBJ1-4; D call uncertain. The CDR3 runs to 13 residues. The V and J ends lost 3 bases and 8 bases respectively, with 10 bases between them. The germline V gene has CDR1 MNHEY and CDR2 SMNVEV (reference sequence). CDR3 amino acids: CASSLTWAEKLFF. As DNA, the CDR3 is TGTGCCAGCAGTTTGACTTGGGCGGAAAAACTGTTTTTT. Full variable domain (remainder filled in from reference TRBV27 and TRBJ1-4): EAQVTQNPRYLITVTGKKLTVTCSQNMNHEYMSWYRQDPGLGLRQIYYSMNVEVTDKGDVPEGYKVSRKEKRNFPLILESPSPNQTSLYFCASSLTWAEKLFFGSGTQLSVL.

In nucleotides, the CDR3 is TGTGCCAGCAGCTTCGTTGGACAGGGGTACGAGCAGTACGTC. Encoded protein: CASSFVGQGYEQYV. The chain carries TRBV7-8 and TRBJ2-7; 9 nucleotides line up with TRBD1. Germline V gives CDR1 SGHVS, CDR2 FQNEAQ. CDR3 size: 14 residues. V lost 3 bases and J lost 4; bases outside the gene matches: 4.

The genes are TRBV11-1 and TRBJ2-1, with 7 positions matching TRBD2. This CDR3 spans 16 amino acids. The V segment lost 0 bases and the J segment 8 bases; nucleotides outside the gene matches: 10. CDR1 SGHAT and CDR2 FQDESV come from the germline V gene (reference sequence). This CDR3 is CASSLATGGRTHEQFF. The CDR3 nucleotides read TGTGCCAGCAGCTTAGCTACGGGGGGACGGACCCATGAGCAGTTCTTC.

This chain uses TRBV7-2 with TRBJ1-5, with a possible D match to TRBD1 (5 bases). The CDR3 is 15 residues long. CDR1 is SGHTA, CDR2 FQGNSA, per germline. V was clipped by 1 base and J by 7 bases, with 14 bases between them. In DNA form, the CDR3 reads TGTGCCAGCAGCTTAGTAGGCCAGGGTGTCCAGCCCCAGCATTTT. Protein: CASSLVGQGVQPQHF.

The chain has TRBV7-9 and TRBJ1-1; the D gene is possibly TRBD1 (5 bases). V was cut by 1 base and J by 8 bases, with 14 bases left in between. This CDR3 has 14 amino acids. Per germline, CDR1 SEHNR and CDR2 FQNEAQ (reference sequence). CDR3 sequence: CASSLGQGALEAFF. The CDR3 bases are TGTGCCAGCAGCTTAGGCCAGGGAGCCCTGGAAGCTTTCTTT.

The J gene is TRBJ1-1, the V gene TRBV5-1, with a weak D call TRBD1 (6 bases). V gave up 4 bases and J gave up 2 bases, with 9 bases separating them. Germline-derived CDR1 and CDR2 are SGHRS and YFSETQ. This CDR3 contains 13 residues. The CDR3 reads CASSLGHNTEAFF. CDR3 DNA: TGCGCCAGCAGCCTGGGACATAACACTGAAGCTTTCTTT.

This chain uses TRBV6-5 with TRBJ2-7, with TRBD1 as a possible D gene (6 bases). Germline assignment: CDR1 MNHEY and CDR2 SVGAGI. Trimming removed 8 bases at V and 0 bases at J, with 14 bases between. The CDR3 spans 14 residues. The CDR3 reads CASHATGISYEQYV. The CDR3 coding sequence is TGTGCCAGCCACGCTACAGGGATCTCCTACGAGCAGTACGTC.

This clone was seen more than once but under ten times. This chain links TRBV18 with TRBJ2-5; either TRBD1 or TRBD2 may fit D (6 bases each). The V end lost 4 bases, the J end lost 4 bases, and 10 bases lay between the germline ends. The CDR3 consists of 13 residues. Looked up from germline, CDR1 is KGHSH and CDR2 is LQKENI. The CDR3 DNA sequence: TGTGCCAGCTCACGGGGGGCGGCAGAGACCCAGTACTTC. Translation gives CASSRGAAETQYF.